This TCR beta chain was identified in a study of T cell changes during pregnancy in multiple sclerosis. Clones were sequenced by immunoSEQ multiplex PCR, and TCRdb holds only the in-frame ones, with some missing. The sample records about 46,000 clones, 90% to 95% being singletons. This CDR3 has 15 residues. The junction had 10 bases not matched to a gene; V was cut back by 5 bases and J by 5 bases. Germline CDR1 and CDR2: SGHRS and YFSETQ. This chain uses TRBV5-1 with TRBJ1-1; 9 nucleotides agree with TRBD1. This specimen consisted of CD8+ T cells from peripheral blood mononuclear cells, obtained in the first trimester of pregnancy. This clonotype was sampled from a female donor with multiple sclerosis, enrolled in a pregnancy study. CDR3 bases: TGCGCCAGCAGAGACGAGACAGGGGGAAATACTGAAGCTTTCTTT. Amino acids: CASRDETGGNTEAFF. The full variable domain, completed using reference TRBV5-1 and TRBJ1-1, is KAGVTQTPRYLIKTRGQQVTLSCSPISGHRSVSWYQQTPGQGLQFLFEYFSETQRNKGNFPGRFSGRQFSNSRSEMNVSTLELGDSALYLCASRDETGGNTEAFFGQGTRLTVV.